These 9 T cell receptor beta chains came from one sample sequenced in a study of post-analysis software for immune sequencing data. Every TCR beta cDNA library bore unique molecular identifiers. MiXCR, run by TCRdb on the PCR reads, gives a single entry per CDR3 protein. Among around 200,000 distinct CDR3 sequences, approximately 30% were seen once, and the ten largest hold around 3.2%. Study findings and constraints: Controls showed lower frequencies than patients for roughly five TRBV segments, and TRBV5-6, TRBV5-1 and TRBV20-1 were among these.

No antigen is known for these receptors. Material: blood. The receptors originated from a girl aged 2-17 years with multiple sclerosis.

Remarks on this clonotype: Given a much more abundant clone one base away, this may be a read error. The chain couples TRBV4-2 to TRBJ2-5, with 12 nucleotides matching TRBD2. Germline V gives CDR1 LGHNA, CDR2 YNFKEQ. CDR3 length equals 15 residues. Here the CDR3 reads CASGHWTSGIETQYF. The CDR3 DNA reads TGTGCCAGCGGCCATTGGACTAGCGGGATAGAGACCCAGTACTTC.

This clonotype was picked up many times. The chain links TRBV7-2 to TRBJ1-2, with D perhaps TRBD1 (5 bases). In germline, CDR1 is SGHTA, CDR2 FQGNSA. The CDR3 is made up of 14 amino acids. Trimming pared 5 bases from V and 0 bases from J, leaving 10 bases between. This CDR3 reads CASSLGTANYGYTF. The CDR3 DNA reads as TGTGCCAGCAGCCTAGGGACGGCTAACTATGGCTACACCTTC.

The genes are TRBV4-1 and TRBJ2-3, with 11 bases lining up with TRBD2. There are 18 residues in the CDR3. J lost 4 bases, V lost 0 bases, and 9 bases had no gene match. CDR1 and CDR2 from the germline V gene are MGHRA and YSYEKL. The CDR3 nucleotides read TGCGCCAGCAGCCAAGATGGGGTAGCGGGAGGGGAGCCAGATACGCAGTATTTT. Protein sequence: CASSQDGVAGGEPDTQYF.

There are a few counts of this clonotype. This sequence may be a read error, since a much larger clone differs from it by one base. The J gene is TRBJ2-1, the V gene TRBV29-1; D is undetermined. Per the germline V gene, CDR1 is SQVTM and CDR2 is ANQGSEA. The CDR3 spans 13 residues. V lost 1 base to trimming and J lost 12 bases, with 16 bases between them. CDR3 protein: CSVEVGRLSGQFF. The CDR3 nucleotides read TGCAGCGTTGAAGTAGGCAGGTTATCGGGGCAGTTCTTC.

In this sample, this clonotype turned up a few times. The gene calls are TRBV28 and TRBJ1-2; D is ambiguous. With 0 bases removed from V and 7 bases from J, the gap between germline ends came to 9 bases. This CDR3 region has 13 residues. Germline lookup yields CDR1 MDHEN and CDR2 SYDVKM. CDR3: CASSLWGSFGYTF. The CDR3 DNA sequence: TGTGCCAGCAGTTTATGGGGGTCCTTTGGCTACACCTTC.

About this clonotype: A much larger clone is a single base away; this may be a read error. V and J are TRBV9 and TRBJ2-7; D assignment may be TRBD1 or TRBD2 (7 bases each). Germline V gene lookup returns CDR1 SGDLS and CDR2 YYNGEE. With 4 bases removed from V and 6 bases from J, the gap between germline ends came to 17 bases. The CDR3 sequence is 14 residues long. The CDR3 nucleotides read TGTGCCAGCAGCAGCGGGACAGATCGTGGCGAGCAGTACTTC. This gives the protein CASSSGTDRGEQYF.

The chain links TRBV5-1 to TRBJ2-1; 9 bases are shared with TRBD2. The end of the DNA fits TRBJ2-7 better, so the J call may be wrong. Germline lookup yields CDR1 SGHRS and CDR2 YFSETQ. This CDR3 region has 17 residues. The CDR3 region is CASSLGKTSGAYNEQYF. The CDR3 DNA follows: TGCGCCAGCAGCTTGGGGAAGACTAGCGGAGCCTACAATGAGCAGTACTTC.

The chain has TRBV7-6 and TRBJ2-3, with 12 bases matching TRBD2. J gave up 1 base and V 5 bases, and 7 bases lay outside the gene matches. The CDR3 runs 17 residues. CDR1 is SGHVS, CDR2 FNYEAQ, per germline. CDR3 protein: CASSNPASGGGTDTQYF. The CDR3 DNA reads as TGTGCCAGCAGCAACCCAGCTAGCGGGGGGGGCACAGATACGCAGTATTTT.

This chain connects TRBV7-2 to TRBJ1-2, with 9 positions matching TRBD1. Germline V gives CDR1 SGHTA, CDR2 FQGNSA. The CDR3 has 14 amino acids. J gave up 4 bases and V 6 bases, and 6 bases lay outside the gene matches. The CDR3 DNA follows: TGTGCCAGCAGATCTCCGGGACAGGGCTATGGCTACACCTTC. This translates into CASRSPGQGYGYTF.